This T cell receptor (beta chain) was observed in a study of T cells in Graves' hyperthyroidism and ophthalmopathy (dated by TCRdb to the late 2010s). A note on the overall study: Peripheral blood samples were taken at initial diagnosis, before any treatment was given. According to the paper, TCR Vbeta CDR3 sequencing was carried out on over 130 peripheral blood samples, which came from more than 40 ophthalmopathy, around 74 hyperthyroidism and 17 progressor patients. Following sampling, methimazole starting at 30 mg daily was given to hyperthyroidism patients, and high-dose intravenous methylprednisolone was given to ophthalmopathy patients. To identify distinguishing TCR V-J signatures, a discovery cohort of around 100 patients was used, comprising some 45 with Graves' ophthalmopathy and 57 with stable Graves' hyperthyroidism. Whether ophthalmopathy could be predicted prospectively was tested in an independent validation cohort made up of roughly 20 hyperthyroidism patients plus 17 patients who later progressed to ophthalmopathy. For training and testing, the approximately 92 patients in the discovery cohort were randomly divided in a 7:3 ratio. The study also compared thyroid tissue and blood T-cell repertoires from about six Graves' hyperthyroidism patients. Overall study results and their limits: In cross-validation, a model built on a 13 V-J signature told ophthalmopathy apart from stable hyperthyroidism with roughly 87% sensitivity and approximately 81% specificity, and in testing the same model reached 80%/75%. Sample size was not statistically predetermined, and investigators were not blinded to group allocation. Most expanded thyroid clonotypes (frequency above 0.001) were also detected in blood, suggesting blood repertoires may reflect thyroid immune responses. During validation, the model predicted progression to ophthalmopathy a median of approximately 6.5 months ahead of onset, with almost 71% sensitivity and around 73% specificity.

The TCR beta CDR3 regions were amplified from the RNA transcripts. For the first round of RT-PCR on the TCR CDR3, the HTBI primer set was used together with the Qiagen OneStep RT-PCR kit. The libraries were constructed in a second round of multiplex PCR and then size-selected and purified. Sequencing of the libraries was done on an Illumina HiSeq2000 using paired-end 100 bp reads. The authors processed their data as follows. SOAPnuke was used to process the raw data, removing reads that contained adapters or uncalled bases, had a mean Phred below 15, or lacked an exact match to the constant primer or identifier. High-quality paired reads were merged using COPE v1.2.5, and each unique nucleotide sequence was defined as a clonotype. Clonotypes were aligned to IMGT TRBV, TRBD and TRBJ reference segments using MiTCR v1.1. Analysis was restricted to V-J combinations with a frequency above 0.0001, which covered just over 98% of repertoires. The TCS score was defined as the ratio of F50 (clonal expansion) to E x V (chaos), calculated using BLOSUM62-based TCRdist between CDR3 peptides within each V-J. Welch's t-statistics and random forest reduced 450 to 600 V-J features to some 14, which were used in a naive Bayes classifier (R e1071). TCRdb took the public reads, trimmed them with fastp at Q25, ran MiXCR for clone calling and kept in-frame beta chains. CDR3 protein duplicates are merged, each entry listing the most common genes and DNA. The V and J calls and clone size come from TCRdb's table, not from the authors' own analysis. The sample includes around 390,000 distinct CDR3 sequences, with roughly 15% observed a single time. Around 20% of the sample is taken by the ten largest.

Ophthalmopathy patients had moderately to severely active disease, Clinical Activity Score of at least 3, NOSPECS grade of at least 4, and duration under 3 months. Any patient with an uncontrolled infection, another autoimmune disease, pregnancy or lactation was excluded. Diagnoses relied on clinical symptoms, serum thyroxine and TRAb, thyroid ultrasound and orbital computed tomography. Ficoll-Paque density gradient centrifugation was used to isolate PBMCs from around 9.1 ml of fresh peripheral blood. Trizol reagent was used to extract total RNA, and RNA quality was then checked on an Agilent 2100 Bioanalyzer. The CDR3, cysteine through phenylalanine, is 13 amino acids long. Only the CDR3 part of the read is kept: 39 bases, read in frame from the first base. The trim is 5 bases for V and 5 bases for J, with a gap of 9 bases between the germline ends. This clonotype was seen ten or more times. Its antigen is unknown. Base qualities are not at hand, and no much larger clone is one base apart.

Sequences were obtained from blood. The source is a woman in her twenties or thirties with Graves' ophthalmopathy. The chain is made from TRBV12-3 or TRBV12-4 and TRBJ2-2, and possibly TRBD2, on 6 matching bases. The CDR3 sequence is CASSPGVTGELFF. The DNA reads TGTGCCAGCAGTCCGGGGGTGACCGGGGAGCTGTTTTTT.